This T cell receptor (beta chain) was captured in a study of T cell clusters in autoimmune cytopenias. Study conclusions and caveats: TRB repertoire shifts in secondary cytopenia and chronic lymphocytic leukemia mostly reflected lymphoma, not autoimmunity.

Germline values: CDR1 GTSNPN, CDR2 SVGIG (reference sequence). The CDR3 covers 13 residues. Multiplex touch-down PCR amplified TRB using TRB-A and TRB-B pools in one tube. TCRdb reanalyzed the multiplex PCR reads, giving one entry per CDR3 protein sequence and no DNA. The sample holds 8,000 or so distinct CDR3 sequences. In the case of this clonotype: The antigen is unknown.

Tens of thousands of genome equivalents of blood DNA were amplified for TRB. The material sequenced was peripheral blood. The sequence was collected from a human donor with an autoimmune cytopenia or autoimmune hepatitis (not recorded which). This chain joins TRBV30 and TRBJ1-4. The CDR3 sequence is CARREGTNEKLFF.